The 13 T cell receptor beta chains presented below share a single source sample, sequenced in a study of cytomegalovirus exposure and HLA in healthy donors. Amplification used 60 Vbeta primers and 13 Jbeta primers. Only in-frame clones appear in the TCRdb table, and some are missing; sequencing was by immunoSEQ multiplex PCR. In the table there are approximately 120,000 clones, around 83% of which are singletons. Sequenced sample: PBMCs. The receptors stem from a woman in her 30s in good health and CMV-seropositive.

The chain recombines TRBV6-1 with TRBJ2-3; 7 positions agree with TRBD2. CDR3 length: 14 amino acids. With 11 bases clipped from V and 0 bases from J, the junction kept 8 bases outside the gene matches. Germline V gene data show CDR1 as MNHNS and CDR2 as SASEGT. The CDR3 loop reads CAVSKRGSTDTQYF. In DNA form, the CDR3 reads TGTGCCGTGTCTAAGCGGGGTAGCACAGATACGCAGTATTTT.

The genes are TRBV11-3 and TRBJ1-1; D gene uncertain. Trimming left V 0 bases short and J 2 bases short, with 4 bases between. Germline loops: CDR1 SGHNT, CDR2 YENEEA. The length of the CDR3 is 13 residues. CDR3 nucleotides: TGTGCCAGCAGCTTAGACAGAAACACTGAAGCTTTCTTT. Translated, it gives CASSLDRNTEAFF.

This CDR3 reads CASSGPTGRGTDTQYF. As DNA, the CDR3 is TGTGCCAGCAGTGGGCCGACAGGGAGAGGCACAGATACGCAGTATTTT. The V call is TRBV6-1, the J call TRBJ2-3; 7 bases are a match to TRBD1. The CDR3 sequence is 16 residues long. The V and J ends lost 4 bases and 1 base, in that order; junction bases with no gene match: 8. Germline V gene sequence: CDR1 MNHNS, CDR2 SASEGT.

This sequence joins TRBV6-5 and TRBJ1-2; 10 bases fit TRBD1. The length of the CDR3 is 15 residues. Germline loops: CDR1 MNHEY, CDR2 SVGAGI. The V segment lost 5 bases and the J segment 5 bases; nucleotides outside the gene matches: 8. CDR3 bases: TGTGCCAGCAGTCGCTGGACAGGGGGTTTATATGGCTACACCTTC. Its translation: CASSRWTGGLYGYTF.

This chain joins TRBV7-9 and TRBJ1-4; D remains unclear. Trimming took 0 bases from V and 3 from J, leaving 8 bases between them. Germline CDR1 is SEHNR and CDR2 is FQNEAQ (reference sequence). The CDR3 covers 15 residues. In DNA form, the CDR3 reads TGTGCCAGCAGCTTAGCCAGTAGCCCTAATGAAAAACTGTTTTTT. This sequence encodes CASSLASSPNEKLFF.

This sequence joins TRBV6-1 and TRBJ2-5, with a weak D call TRBD2 (6 bases). Germline V CDR1 and CDR2: MNHNS, SASEGT. CDR3 length: 14 residues. The germline V and J ends were trimmed by 2 bases and 1 base, with 8 bases remaining between them. The CDR3 sequence is CASSEWGGQETQYF. The CDR3, as DNA: TGTGCCAGCAGTGAATGGGGAGGCCAAGAGACCCAGTACTTC.

The chain carries TRBV30 and TRBJ2-3; D gene ambiguous. CDR3 size: 14 residues. V lost 2 bases, J lost 0 bases, and 9 bases lay in between. Germline V CDR1 and CDR2: GTSNPN, SVGIG (reference sequence). The DNA for the CDR3 is TGTGCCTGGAGTTTTTCCTCTAGCACAGATACGCAGTATTTT. It encodes CAWSFSSSTDTQYF.

V is TRBV5-1 and J is TRBJ2-7, with TRBD1 as a possible D gene (5 bases). The CDR3 has 14 residues. CDR1 is SGHRS and CDR2 is YFSETQ in the germline V gene. V was pared by 4 bases and J by 3 bases, with 14 bases between. The CDR3 DNA sequence: TGCGCCAGCAGCGGCACAGGACCCCTCTACGAGCAGTACTTC. Amino acid sequence: CASSGTGPLYEQYF.

This clone was seen only once. The V call is TRBV5-1, the J call TRBJ2-5, with TRBD2 matching over 7 bases. Matching the DNA end better, TRBJ2-7 makes the J call doubtful. Per the germline V gene, CDR1 is SGHRS and CDR2 is YFSETQ. The CDR3 loop spans 16 amino acids. CDR3 bases: TGCGCCAGCAGCTTAAACCTAGCGGCACCACCCTACGAGCAGTACTTC. It translates to CASSLNLAAPPYEQYF.

V usage is TRBV9 and J usage is TRBJ2-1; D is undetermined. V was trimmed by 3 bases and J by 3 bases, leaving 4 bases between them. Germline CDR1 and CDR2: SGDLS and YYNGEE. This CDR3 contains 12 residues. CDR3 nucleotides: TGTGCCAGCAGCGCCTTCTACAATGAGCAGTTCTTC. Protein: CASSAFYNEQFF. Combining the CDR3 with reference TRBV9 and TRBJ2-1 gives the whole variable domain DSGVTQTPKHLITATGQRVTLRCSPRSGDLSVYWYQQSLDQGLQFLIQYYNGEERAKGNILERFSAQQFPDLHSELNLSSLELGDSALYFCASSAFYNEQFFGPGTRLTVL.

CDR3 amino acids: CASSLQQGTEAFF. The CDR3 bases are TGCGCCAGCAGCTTACAGCAAGGCACTGAAGCTTTCTTT. This sequence joins TRBV5-1 and TRBJ1-1, with no clear D. Germline V gene data show CDR1 as SGHRS and CDR2 as YFSETQ. This CDR3 comprises 13 residues. V was cut by 2 bases and J by 4 bases, with 9 bases left in between.

This clone was observed a single time. V is TRBV9 and J is TRBJ1-2, with D unresolved. Between the trimmed V and J ends, which lost 0 bases and 4 bases, there was a span of 7 bases. Germline V CDR1 and CDR2: SGDLS, YYNGEE. CDR3 length equals 13 residues. Here the CDR3 DNA reads TGTGCCAGCAGCGTAGGTGCAGGCTATGGCTACACCTTC. This gives the protein CASSVGAGYGYTF.

This clone was observed a single time. The chain links TRBV19 to TRBJ1-1; D uncertain. This CDR3 is 11 amino acids long. Trimming cost V 7 bases and J 1 base, with 4 bases left between them. CDR1 and CDR2 from the germline V gene are LNHDA and SQIVND (reference sequence). The CDR3 protein is CASTGNTEAFF. Written as DNA, the CDR3 is TGTGCCAGTACAGGGAACACTGAAGCTTTCTTT.